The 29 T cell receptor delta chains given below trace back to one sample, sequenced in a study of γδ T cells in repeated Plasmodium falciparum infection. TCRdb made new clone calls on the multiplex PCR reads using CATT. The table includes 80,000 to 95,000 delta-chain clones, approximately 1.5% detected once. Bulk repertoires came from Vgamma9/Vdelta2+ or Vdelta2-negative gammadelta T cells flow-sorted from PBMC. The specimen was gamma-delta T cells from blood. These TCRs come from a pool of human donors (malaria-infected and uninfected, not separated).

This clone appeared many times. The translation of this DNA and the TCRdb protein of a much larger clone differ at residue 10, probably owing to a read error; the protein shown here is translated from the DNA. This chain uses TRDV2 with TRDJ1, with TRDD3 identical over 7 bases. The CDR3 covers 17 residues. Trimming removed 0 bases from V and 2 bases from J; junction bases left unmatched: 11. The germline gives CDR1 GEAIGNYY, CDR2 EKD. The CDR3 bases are TGTGCCTGTGACACCGTGGGGGAGGCCCTGAGAACCGATAAACTCATCTTT. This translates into CACDTVGEALRTDKLIF.

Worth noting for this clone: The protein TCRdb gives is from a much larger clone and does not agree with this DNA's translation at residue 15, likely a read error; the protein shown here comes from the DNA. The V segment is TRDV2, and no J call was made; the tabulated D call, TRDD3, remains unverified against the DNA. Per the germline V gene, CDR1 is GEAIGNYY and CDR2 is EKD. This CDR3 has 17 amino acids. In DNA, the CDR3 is TGTGCCTGTTCCTACGTTGGGGAGAGCGGGGGATCCGATAAACCCATCTTT. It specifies CACSYVGESGGSDKPIF.

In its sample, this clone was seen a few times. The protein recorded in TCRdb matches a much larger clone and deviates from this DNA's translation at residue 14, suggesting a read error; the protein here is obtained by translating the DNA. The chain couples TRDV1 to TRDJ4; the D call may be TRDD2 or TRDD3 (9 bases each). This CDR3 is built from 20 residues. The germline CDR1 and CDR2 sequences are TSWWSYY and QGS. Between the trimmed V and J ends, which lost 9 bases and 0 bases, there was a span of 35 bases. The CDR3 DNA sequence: TGTGCTCTACTTGGTCCCCTCCTTCCTACTAGGGGGATACCTGCCAGACCCCTGATCTTT. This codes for CALLGPLLPTRGIPARPLIF.

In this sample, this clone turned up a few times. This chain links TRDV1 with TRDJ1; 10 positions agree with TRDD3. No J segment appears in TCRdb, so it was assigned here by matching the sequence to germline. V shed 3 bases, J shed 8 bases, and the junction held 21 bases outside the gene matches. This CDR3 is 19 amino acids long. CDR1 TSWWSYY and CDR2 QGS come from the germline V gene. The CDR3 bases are TGTGCTCTTGGGGACCCTAAGGGGCTTCCCCGTACTGGGGGATGGAAACTCATCTTT. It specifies CALGDPKGLPRTGGWKLIF.

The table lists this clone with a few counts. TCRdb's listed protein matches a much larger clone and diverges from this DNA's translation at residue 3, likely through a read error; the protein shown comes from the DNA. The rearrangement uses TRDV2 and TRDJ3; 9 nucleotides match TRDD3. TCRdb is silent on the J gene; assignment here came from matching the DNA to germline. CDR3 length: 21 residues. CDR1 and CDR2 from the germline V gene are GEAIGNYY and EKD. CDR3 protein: CARDLLRTGGDSSWDTRQMFF. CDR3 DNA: TGTGCCCGTGACCTTTTACGTACTGGGGGAGACAGCTCCTGGGACACCCGACAGATGTTTTTC.

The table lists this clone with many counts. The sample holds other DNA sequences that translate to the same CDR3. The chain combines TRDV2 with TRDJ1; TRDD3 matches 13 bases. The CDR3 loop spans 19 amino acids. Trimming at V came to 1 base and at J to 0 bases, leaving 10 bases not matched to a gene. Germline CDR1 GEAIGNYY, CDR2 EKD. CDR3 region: CACDTVRLGDTRYTDKLIF. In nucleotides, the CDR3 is TGTGCCTGTGACACGGTACGACTGGGGGATACGCGGTACACCGATAAACTCATCTTT.

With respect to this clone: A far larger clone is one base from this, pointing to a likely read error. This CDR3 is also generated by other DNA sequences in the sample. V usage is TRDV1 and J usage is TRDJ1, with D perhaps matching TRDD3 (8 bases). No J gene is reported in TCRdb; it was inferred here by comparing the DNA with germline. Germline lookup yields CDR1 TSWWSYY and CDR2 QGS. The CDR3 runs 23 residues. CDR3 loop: CALGELQDFLLTYWGVYTDKLIF. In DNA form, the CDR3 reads TGTGCCCTTGGGGAACTTCAGGATTTCCTACTAACGTACTGGGGGGTGTACACCGATAAACTCATCTTT.

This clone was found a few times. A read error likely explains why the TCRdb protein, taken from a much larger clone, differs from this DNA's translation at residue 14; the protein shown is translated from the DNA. In DNA, the CDR3 is TGTGCCTGTGACACCGGGATGGGGGATACGCGAACAGCACGACTCTTCTTT. This sequence encodes CACDTGMGDTRTARLFF. The J gene is TRDJ2, the V gene TRDV2, with 11 bases that match TRDD3. Matching the DNA to germline supplied the J gene, which TCRdb does not give. The CDR3 spans 17 residues. Germline-derived CDR1 and CDR2 are GEAIGNYY and EKD.

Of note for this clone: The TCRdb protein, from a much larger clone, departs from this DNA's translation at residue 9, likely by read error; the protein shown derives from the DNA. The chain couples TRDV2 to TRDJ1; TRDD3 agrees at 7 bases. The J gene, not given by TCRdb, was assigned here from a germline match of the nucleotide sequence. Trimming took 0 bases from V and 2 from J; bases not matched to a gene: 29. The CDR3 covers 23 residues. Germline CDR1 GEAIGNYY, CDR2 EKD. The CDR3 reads CACDTIDSFWKTGDVTATDKLIF. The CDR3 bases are TGTGCCTGTGACACCATTGACTCTTTCTGGAAGACTGGGGATGTTACGGCGACCGATAAACTCATCTTT.

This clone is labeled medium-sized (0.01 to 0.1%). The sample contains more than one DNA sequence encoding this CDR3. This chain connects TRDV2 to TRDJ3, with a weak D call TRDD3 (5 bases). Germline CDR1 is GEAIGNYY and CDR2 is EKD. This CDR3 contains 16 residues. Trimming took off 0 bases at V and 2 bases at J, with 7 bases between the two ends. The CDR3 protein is CACDTGDPWDTRQMFF. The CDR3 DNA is TGTGCCTGTGACACCGGGGACCCCTGGGACACCCGACAGATGTTTTTC.

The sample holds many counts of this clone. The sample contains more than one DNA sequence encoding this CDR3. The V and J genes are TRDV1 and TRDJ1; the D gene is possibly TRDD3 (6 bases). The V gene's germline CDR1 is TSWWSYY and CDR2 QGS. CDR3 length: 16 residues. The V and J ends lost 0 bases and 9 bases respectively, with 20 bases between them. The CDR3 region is CALGELIRWGPKELIF. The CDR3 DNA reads TGTGCTCTTGGGGAACTAATCCGTTGGGGGCCTAAGGAACTCATCTTT.

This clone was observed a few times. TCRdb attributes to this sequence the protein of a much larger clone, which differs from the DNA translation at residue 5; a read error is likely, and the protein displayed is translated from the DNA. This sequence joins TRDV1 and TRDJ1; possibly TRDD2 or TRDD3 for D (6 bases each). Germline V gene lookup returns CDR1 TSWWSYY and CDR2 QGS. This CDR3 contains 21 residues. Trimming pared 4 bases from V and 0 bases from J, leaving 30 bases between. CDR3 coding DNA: TGTGCTCTTGGGGTGCACAGAGGTCCTACGCCCTGGGGAGAGTACACCGATAAACTCATCTTT. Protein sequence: CALGVHRGPTPWGEYTDKLIF.

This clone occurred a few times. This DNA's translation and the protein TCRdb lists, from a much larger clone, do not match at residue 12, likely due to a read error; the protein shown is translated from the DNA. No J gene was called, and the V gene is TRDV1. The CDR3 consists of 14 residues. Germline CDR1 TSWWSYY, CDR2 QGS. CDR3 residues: CALGVIRSTDKPIF. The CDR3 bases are TGTGCTCTTGGGGTCATCAGGTCCACCGATAAACCCATCTTT.

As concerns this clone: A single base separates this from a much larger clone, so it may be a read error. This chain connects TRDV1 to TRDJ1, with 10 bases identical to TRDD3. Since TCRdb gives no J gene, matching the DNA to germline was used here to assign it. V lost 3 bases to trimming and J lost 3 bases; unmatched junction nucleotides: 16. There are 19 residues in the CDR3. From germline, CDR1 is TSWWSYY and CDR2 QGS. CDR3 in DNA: TGTGCTCTTGGGGAGGGTCCTCGTACTGGGGGATGTAACTCCGATAAACTCATCTTT. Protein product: CALGEGPRTGGCNSDKLIF.

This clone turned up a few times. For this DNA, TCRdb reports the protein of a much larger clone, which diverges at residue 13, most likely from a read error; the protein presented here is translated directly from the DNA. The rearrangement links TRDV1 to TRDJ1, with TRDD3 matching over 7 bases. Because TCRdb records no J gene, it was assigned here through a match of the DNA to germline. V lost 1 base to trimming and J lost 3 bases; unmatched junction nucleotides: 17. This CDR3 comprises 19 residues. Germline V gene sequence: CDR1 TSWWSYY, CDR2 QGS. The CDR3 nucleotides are TGTGCTCTTGGGGAACCTGGGTTTCTGGGCTGGGGGGTCGCCGATAAACTCATCTTT. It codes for CALGEPGFLGWGVADKLIF.

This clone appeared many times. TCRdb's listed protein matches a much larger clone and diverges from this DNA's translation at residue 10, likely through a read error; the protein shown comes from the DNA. Here the CDR3 DNA reads TGTGCCTGTGACACTTACGACTGGGGGGCTTACCACACCGATAAACTCATCTTT. Translating it yields CACDTYDWGAYHTDKLIF. The rearrangement uses TRDV2 and TRDJ1, with 8 positions matching TRDD3. Here the J gene was assigned by germline matching of the DNA, as TCRdb has none. Germline V lookup: CDR1 GEAIGNYY, CDR2 EKD. There are 18 residues in the CDR3. V shed 1 base and J 0 bases; nucleotides not matched to a gene: 12.

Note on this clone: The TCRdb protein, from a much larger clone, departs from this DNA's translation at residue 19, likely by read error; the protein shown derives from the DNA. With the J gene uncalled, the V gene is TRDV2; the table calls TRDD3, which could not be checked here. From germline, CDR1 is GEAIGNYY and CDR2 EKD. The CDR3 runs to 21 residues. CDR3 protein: CACDTDNWGIRVLPITPPQIF. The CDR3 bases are TGTGCCTGTGACACCGACAACTGGGGGATACGCGTCTTACCAATCACACCCCCTCAGATCTTT.

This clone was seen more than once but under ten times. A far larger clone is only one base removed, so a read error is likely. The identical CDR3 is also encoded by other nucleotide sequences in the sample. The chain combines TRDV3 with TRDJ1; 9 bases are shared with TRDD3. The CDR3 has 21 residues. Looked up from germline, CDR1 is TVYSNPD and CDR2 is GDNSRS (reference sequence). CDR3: CAFNLPITGGRPPQYTDKLIF. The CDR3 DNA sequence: TGTGCCTTTAACCTTCCCATAACTGGGGGACGTCCGCCTCAGTACACCGATAAGCTCATCTTT.

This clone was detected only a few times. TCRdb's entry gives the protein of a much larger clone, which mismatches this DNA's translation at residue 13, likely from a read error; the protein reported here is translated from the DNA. The CDR3 region is CACDTGGSSEKLTF. The CDR3 nucleotides read TGTGCCTGTGACACCGGAGGGTCCTCAGAGAAACTCACCTTT. The V call is TRDV2, the J call TRDJ1; no firm D call. The CDR3 length is 14 residues. In germline, CDR1 is GEAIGNYY, CDR2 EKD.

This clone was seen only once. The CDR3 protein is CALGVLLRYWGPRDYTDKLIF. CDR3 DNA sequence: TGTGCTCTTGGGGTCCTACTTCGGTACTGGGGGCCACGGGATTACACCGATAAACTCATCTTT. This rearrangement joins TRDV1 to TRDJ1, with 8 bases identical to TRDD3. The J gene, left out of TCRdb, was set here by checking the DNA against germline. The CDR3 is 21 residues long. The trim removed 4 bases at V and 0 bases at J, leaving 22 bases unmatched. The germline gives CDR1 TSWWSYY, CDR2 QGS.

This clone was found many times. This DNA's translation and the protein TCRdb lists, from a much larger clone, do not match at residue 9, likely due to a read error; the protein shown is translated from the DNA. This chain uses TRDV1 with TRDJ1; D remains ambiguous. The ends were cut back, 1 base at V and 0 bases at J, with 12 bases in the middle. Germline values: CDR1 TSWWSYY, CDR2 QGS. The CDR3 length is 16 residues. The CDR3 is CALGERGRLNTDKLIF. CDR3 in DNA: TGTGCTCTTGGGGAACGGGGCCGTCTCAACACCGATAAACTCATCTTT.

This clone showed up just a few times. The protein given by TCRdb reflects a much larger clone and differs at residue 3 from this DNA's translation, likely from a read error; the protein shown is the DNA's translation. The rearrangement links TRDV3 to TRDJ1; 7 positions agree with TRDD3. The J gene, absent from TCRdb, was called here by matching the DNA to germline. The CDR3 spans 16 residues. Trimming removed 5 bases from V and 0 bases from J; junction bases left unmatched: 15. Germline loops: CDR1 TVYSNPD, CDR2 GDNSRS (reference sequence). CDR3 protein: CALLHWGNTYTDKLIF. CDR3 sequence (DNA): TGTGCCCTCCTTCACTGGGGCAATACGTACACCGATAAACTCATCTTT.

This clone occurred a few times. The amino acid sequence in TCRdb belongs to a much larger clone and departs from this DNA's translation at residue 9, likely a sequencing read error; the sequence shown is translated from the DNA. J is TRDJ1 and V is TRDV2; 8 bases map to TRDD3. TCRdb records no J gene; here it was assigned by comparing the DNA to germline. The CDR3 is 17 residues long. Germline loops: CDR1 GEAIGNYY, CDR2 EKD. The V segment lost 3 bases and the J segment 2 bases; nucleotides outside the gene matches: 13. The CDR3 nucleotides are TGTGCCTGTGACGCCTTACTGGGGGGTACGGGGACCGATAAACTCATCTTT. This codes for CACDALLGGTGTDKLIF.

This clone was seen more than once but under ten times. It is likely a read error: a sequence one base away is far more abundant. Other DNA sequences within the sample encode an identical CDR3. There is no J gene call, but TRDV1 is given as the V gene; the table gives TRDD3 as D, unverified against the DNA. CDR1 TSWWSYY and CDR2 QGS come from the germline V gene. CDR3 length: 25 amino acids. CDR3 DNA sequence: TGTGCTCTTGGGGAACTCTATCCTACGTTTTACCCCCCGGGGGATACTCCAAAATACACCGATAAGCTCATCTTT. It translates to CALGELYPTFYPPGDTPKYTDKLIF.

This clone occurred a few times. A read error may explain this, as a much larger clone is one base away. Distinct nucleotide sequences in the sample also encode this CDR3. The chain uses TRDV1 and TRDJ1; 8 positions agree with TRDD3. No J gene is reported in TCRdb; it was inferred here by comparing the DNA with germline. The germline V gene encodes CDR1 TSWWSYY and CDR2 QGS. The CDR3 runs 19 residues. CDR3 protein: CALVSPITSGDTCGDKLIF. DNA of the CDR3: TGTGCCCTTGTATCCCCCATTACGTCCGGGGATACCTGCGGCGATAAACTCATCTTT.

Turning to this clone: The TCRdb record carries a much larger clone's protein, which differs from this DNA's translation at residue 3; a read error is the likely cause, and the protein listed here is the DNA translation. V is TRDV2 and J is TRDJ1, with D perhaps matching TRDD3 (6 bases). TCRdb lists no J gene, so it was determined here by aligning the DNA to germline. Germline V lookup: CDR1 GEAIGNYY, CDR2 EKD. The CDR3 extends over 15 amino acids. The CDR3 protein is CAGDTVGGYTDKLIF. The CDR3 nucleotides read TGTGCCGGTGACACCGTGGGGGGCTACACCGATAAACTCATCTTT.

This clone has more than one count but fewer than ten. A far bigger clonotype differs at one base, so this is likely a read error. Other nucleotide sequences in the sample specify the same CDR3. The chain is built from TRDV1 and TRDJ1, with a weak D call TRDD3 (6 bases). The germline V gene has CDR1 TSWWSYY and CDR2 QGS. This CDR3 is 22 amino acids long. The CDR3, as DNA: TGTGCTCTTGGGGAAGAGAGGTACGTCGGGCTGGGGACCCCTACGTACACCGATAAGCTCATCTTT. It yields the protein CALGEERYVGLGTPTYTDKLIF.

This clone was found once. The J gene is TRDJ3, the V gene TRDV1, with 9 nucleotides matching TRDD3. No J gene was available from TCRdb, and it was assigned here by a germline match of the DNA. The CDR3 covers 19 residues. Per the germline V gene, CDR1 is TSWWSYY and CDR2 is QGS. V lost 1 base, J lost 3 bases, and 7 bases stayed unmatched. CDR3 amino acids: CALGERVWGYGWDTRQMFF. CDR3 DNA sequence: TGTGCTCTTGGGGAACGGGTATGGGGATACGGCTGGGACACCCGACAGATGTTTTTC.

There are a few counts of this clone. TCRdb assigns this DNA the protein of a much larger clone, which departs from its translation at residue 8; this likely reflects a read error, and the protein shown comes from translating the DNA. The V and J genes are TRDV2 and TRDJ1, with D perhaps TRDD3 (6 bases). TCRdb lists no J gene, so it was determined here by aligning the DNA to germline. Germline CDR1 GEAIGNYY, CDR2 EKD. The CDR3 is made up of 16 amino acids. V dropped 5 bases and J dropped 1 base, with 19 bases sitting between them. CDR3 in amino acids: CACGTGLPPGTDKLIF. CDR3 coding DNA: TGTGCCTGTGGAACTGGGCTCCCCCCGGGCACCGATAAACTCATCTTT.